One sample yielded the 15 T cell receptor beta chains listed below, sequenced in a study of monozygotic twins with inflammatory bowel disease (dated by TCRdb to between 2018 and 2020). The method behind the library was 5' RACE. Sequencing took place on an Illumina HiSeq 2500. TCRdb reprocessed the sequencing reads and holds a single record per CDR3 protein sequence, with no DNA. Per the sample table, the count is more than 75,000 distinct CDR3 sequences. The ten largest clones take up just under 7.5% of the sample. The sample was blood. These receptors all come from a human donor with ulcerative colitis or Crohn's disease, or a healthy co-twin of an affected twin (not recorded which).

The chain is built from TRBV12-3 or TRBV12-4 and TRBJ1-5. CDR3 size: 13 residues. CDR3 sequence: CASSSGGWQPQHF.

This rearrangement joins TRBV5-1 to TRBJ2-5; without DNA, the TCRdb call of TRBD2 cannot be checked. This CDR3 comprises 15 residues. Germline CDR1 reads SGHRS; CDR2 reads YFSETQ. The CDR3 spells CASGPGTSGEETQYF.

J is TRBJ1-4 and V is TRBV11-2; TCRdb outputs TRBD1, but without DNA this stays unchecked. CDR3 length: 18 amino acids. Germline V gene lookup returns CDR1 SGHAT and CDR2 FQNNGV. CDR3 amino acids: CASSLVGQGAATNEKLFF.

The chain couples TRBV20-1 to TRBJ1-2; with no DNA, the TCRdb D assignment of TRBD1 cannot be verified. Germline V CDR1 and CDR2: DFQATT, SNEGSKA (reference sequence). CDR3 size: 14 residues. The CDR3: CSALIRDGDYGYTF.

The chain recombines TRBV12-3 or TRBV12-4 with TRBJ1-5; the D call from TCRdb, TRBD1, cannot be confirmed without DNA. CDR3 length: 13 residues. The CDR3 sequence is CASSFGPYQPQHF.

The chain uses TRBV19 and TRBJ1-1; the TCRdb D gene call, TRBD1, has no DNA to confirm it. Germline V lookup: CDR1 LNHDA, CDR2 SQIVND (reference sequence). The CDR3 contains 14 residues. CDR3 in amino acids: CASSISGGNTEAFF.

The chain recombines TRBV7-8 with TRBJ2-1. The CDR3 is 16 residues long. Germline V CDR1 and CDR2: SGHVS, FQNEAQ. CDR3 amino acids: CASSLGPRNPYNEQFF.

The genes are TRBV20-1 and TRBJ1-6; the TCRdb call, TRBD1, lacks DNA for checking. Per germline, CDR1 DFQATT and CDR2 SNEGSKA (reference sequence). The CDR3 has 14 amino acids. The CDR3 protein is CSASLGTGYSPLHF.

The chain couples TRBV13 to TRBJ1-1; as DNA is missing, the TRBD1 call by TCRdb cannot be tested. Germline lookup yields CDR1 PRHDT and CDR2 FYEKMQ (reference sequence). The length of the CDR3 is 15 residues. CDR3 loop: CASSWAGTVNTEAFF.

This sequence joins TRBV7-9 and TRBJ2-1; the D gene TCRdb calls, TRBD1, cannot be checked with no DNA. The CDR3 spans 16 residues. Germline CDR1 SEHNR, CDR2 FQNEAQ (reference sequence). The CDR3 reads CASSFKGGGSYNEQFF.

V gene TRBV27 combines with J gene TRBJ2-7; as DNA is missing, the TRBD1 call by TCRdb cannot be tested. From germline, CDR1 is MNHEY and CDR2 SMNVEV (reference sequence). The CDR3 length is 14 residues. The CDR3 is CASSPGFWSYEQYF.

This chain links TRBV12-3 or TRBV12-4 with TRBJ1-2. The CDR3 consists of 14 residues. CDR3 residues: CASSPKVQPYGYTF.

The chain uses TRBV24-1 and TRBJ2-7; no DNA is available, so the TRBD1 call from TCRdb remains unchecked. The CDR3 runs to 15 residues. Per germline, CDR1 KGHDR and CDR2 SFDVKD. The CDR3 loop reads CATSDGGLGGYEQYF.

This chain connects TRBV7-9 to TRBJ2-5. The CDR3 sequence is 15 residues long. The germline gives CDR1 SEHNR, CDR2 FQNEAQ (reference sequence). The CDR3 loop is CASSLALDIRETQYF.

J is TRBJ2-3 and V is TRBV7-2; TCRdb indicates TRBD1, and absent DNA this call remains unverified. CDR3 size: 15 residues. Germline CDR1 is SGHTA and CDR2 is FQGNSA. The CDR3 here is CASSLGRGGTDTQYF.